The clone carrying this T cell receptor (beta chain) came up a few times. The CDR3 consists of 12 residues. V was shortened by 5 bases and J by 0 bases, with 4 bases between the two germline ends. CDR1 and CDR2 (germline): SGHTA, FQGNSA. This table comes from immunoSEQ multiplex PCR, and its TCRdb copy is limited to in-frame clones, with some not included. The sample carries approximately 200,000 clones, 80% to 90% recorded once. These data originate in a study of blood T cell repertoires in COVID-19. Overall study: Sample material is recorded as cDNA or gDNA derived from T cells, B-cell-depleted T cells, or PBMCs.

The V and J genes are TRBV7-2 and TRBJ2-5; D uncertain. The specimen sequenced was peripheral blood. The clonotype was recovered from a man between 60 and 75 years old with acute or convalescent COVID-19. CDR3 in amino acids: CASSRYQETQYF. The CDR3 DNA follows: TGTGCCAGCAGCCGGTACCAAGAGACCCAGTACTTC.